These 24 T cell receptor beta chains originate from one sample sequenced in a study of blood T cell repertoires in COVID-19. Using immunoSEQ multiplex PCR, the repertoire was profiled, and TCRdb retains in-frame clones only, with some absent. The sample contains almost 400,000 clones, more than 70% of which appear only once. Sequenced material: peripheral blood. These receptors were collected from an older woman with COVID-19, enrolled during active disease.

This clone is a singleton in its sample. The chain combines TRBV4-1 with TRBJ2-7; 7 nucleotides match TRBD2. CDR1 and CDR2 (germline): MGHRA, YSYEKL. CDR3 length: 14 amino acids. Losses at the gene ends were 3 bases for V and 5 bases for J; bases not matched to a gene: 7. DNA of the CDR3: TGCGCCAGCAGCCAGGGGGGGTCCTTCGACGAGCAGTACTTC. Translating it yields CASSQGGSFDEQYF.

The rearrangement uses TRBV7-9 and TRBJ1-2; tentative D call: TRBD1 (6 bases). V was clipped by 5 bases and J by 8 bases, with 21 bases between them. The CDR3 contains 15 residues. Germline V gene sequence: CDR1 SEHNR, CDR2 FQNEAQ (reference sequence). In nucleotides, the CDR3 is TGTGCCAGCAGCCCTAGTGGGGGCCCTTCCGGAGGCTACACCTTC. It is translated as CASSPSGGPSGGYTF.

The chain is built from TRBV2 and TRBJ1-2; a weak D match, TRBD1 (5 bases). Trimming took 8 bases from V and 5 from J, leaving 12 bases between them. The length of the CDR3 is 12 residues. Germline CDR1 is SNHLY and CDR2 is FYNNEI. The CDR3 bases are TGTGCCAGCGGGCAGGGCGATTATGGCTACACCTTC. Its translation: CASGQGDYGYTF.

The DNA for the CDR3 is TGCAGCGTACAGACAGGGGGTTCGTCTGGCTACACCTTC. It codes for CSVQTGGSSGYTF. The rearrangement uses TRBV29-1 and TRBJ1-2; 9 bases agree with TRBD1. CDR3 length equals 13 residues. Germline V gene data show CDR1 as SQVTM and CDR2 as ANQGSEA. V gave up 6 bases and J gave up 7 bases; unmatched junction bases: 9.

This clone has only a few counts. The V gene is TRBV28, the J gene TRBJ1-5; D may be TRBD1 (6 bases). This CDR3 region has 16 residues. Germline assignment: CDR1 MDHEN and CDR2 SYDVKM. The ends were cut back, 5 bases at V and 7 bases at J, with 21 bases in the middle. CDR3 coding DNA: TGTGCCAGCAGTGCGCAGTCACAGGGCCCGGGGCAGCCCCAGCATTTT. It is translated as CASSAQSQGPGQPQHF.

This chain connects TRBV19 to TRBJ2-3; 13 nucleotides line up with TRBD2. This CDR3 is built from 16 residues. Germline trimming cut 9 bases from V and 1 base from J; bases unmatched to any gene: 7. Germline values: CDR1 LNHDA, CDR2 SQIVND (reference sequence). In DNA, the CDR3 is TGTGCCAGCTCCCGTGGGACTAGCGGGGGCACAGATACGCAGTATTTT. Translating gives CASSRGTSGGTDTQYF. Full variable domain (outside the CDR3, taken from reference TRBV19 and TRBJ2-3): DGGITQSPKYLFRKEGQNVTLSCEQNLNHDAMYWYRQDPGQGLRLIYYSQIVNDFQKGDIAEGYSVSREKKESFPLTVTSAQKNPTAFYLCASSRGTSGGTDTQYFGPGTRLTVL.

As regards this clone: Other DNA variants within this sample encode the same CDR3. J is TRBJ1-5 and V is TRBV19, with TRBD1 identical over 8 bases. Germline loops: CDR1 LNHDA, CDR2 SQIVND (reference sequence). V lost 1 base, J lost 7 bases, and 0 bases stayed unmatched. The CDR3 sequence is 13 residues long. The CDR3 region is CASSIAGGQPQHF. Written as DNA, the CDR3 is TGTGCCAGTAGTATAGCAGGGGGCCAGCCCCAGCATTTT.

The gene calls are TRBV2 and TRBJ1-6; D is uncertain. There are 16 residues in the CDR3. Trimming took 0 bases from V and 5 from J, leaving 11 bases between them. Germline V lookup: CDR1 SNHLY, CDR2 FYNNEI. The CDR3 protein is CASSEAGSADNSPLHF. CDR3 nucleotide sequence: TGTGCCAGCAGTGAAGCGGGCTCAGCAGATAATTCACCCCTCCACTTT.

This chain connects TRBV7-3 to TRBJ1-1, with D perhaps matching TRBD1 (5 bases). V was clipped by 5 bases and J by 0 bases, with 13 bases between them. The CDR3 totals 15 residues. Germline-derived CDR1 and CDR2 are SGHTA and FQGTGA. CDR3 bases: TGTGCCAGCAGCCCGTCGGGGGGGTTGAACACTGAAGCTTTCTTT. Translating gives CASSPSGGLNTEAFF.

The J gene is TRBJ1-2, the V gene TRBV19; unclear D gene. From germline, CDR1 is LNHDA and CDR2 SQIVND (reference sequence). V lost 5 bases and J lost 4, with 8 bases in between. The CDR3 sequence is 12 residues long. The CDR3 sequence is CASSQEFYGYTF. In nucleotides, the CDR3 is TGTGCCAGTAGTCAGGAATTCTATGGCTACACCTTC.

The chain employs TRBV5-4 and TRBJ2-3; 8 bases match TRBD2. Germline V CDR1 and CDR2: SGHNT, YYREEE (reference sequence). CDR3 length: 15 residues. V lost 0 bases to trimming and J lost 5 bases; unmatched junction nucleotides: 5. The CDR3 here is CASSLDSGGEDTQYF. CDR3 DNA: TGTGCCAGCAGCTTGGACAGCGGGGGAGAAGATACGCAGTATTTT.

The CDR3 here is CASSLTGREKLFF. CDR3 in DNA: TGTGCCAGCAGCTTAACAGGGAGAGAAAAACTGTTTTTT. The chain links TRBV7-9 to TRBJ1-4, with D perhaps matching TRBD1 (6 bases). The CDR3 is made up of 13 amino acids. In germline, CDR1 is SEHNR, CDR2 FQNEAQ (reference sequence). The V gene lost 2 bases and the J gene lost 8 bases, with 9 bases spanning the gap.

This CDR3 reads CASSQTSLGYNEQFF. CDR3 coding DNA: TGTGCCAGCAGCCAAACTAGCCTCGGCTACAATGAGCAGTTCTTC. The rearrangement joins TRBV7-9 to TRBJ2-1; D is possibly TRBD2 (6 bases). Trimming removed 5 bases at V and 3 bases at J, with 14 bases between. This CDR3 is built from 15 residues. In germline, CDR1 is SEHNR, CDR2 FQNEAQ (reference sequence).

The CDR3 here is CAISEERGTSTDTQYF. For the CDR3, the DNA is TGTGCCATCAGTGAGGAGCGGGGGACTAGCACAGATACGCAGTATTTT. This chain joins TRBV10-3 and TRBJ2-3, with 8 bases that match TRBD2. Germline CDR1 ENHRY, CDR2 SYGVKD. The V segment lost 2 bases and the J segment 0 bases; nucleotides outside the gene matches: 4. The CDR3 contains 16 residues.

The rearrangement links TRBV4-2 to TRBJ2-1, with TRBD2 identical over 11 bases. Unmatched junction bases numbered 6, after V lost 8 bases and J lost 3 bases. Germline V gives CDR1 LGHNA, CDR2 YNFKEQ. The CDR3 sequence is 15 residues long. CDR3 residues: CASSPGTSGYNEQFF. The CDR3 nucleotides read TGTGCCAGCTCCCCCGGGACTAGCGGCTACAATGAGCAGTTCTTC.

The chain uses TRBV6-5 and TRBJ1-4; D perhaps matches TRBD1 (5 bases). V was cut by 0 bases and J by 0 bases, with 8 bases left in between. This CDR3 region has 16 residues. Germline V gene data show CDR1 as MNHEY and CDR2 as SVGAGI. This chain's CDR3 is CASSYSGGATNEKLFF. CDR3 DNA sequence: TGTGCCAGCAGTTACTCGGGGGGGGCAACTAATGAAAAACTGTTTTTT.

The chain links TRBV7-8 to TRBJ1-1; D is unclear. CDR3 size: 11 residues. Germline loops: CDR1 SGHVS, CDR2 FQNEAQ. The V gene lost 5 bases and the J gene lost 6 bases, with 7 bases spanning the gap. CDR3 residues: CASSQTAEAFF. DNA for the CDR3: TGTGCCAGCAGCCAAACAGCTGAAGCTTTCTTT.

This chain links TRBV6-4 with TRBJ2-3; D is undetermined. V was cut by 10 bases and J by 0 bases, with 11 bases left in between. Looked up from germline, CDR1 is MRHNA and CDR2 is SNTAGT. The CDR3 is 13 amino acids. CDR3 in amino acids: CATSYSSTDTQYF. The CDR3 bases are TGTGCCACTTCGTATTCTAGCACAGATACGCAGTATTTT.

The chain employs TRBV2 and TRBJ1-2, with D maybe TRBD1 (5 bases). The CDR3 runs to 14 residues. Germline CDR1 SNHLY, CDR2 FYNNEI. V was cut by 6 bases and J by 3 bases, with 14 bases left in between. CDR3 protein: CASSPGQGYYGYTF. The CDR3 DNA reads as TGTGCCAGCAGCCCTGGGCAGGGTTACTATGGCTACACCTTC.

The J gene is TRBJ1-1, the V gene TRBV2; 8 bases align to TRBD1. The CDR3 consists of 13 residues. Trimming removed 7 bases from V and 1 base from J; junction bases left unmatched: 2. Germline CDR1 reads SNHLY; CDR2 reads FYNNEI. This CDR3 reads CASKGQGNTEAFF. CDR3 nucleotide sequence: TGTGCCAGCAAAGGACAGGGGAACACTGAAGCTTTCTTT.

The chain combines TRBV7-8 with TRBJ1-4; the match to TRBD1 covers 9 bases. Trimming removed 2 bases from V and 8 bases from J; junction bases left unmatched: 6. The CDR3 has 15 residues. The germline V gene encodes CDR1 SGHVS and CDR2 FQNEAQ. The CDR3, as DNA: TGTGCCAGCAGCTTACTGACAGGGGGTTGGGAAAAACTGTTTTTT. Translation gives CASSLLTGGWEKLFF.

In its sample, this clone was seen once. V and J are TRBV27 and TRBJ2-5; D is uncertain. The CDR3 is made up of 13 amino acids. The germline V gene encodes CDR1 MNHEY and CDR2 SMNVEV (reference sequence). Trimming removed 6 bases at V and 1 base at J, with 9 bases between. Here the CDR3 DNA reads TGTGCCAGCAGGTTTTGGGCCCAAGAGACCCAGTACTTC. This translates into CASRFWAQETQYF.

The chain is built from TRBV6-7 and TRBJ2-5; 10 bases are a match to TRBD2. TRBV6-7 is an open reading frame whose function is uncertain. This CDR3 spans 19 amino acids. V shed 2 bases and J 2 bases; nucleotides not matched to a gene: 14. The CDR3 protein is CASSYPASGGRSKQETQYF. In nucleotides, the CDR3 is TGTGCCAGCAGTTACCCCGCTAGCGGGGGCCGATCTAAGCAAGAGACCCAGTACTTC.

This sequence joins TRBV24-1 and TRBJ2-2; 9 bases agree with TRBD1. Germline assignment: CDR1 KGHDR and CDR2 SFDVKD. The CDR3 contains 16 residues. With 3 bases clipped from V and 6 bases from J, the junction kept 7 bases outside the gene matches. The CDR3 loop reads CATSDTGTGFSGELFF. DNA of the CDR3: TGTGCCACCAGTGATACCGGGACAGGGTTTTCCGGGGAGCTGTTTTTT.